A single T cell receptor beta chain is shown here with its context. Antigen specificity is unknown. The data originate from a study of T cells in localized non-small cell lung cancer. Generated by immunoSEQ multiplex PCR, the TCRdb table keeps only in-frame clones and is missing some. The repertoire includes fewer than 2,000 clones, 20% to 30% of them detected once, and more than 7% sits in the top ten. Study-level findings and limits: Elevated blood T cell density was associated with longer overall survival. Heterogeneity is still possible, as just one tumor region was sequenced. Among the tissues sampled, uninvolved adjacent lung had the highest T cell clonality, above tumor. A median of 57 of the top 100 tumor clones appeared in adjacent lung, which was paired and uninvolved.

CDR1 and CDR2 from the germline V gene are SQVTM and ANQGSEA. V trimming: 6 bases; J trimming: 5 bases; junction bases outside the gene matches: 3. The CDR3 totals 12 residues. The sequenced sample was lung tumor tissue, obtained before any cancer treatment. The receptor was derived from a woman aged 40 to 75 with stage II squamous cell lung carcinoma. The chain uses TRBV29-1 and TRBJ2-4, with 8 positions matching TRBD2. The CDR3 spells CSVDSGENIQYF. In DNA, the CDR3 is TGCAGCGTCGATAGCGGGGAAAACATTCAGTACTTC.